This T cell receptor beta chain emerged from a study of siplizumab effects on memory and regulatory T cells. General study findings and limits: Treg-derived clones made up an average of about 73% of mappable alloreactive CD4+ clones with siplizumab and about 26% in controls. Contribution to the alloresponse seemed major for naive T cells, which also seemed more diverse than memory cells. Sequences below about 10^-5 frequency were poorly captured, and few alloreactive clones mapped to unstimulated subsets.

Remarks on this clone: The antigen is unknown.

The data were produced by immunoSEQ multiplex PCR, yet TCRdb's version contains in-frame clones alone and is incomplete. The repertoire holds tens of thousands of clones, approximately 82% seen once, with about 3.5% in the top ten. The CDR3 is 18 residues long. Looked up from germline, CDR1 is LGHNT and CDR2 is FRNRAP. The V segment lost 2 bases and the J segment 7 bases; nucleotides outside the gene matches: 11. The chain uses TRBV12-5 and TRBJ2-1; 13 bases match TRBD2. The sequenced sample consisted of memory CD4+ T cells sorted from blood. This clonotype originated in a human donor in good health. The CDR3 protein is CASGLFMTSGRRGNEQFF. Written as DNA, the CDR3 is TGTGCTAGTGGTTTGTTCATGACTAGCGGGAGGCGGGGGAATGAGCAGTTCTTC.